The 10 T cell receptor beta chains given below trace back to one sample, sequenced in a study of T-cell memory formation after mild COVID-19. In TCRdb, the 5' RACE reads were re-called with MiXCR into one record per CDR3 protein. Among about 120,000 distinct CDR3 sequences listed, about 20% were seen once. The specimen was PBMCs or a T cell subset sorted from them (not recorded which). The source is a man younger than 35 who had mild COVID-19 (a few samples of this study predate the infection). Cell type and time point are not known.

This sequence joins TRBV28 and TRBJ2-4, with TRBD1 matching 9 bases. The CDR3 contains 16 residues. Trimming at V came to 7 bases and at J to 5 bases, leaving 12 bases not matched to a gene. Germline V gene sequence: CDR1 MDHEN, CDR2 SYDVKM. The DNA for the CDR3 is TGTGCCAGCACAGATCCCCCCGGGGACAGGGAAAACATTCAGTACTTC. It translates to CASTDPPGDRENIQYF.

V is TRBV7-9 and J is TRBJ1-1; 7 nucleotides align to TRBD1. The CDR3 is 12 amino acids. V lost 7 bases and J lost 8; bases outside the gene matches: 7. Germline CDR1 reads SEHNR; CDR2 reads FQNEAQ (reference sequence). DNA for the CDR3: TGTGCCAGCAATGAGGGGGCCGGAGAAGCTTTCTTT. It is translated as CASNEGAGEAFF.

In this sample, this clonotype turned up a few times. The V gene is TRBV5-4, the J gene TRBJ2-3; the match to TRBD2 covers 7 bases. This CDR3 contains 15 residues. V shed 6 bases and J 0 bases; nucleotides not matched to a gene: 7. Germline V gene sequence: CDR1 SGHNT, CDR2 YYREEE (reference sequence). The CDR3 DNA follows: TGTGCCAGCACCCAACGGGACTATAGCACAGATACGCAGTATTTT. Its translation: CASTQRDYSTDTQYF.

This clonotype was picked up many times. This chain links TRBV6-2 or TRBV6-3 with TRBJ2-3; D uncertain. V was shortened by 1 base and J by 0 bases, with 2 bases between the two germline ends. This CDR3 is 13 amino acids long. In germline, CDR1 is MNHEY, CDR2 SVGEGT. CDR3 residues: CASSYWSTDTQYF. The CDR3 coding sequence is TGTGCCAGCAGTTACTGGAGCACAGATACGCAGTATTTT.

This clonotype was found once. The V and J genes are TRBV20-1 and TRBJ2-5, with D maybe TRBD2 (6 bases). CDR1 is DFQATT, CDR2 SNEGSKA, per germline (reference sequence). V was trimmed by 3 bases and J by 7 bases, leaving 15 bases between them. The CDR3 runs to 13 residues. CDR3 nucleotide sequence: TGCAGTGCTAGGGGGGGACGGGCGCTGACCCAGTACTTC. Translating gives CSARGGRALTQYF.

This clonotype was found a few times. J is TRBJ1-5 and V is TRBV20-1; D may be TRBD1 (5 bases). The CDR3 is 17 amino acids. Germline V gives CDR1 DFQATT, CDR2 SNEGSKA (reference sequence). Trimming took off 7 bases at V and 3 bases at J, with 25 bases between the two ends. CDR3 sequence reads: CSGTPTGPGGSNQPQHF. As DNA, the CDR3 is TGCAGTGGTACGCCCACAGGCCCGGGTGGGTCCAATCAGCCCCAGCATTTT.

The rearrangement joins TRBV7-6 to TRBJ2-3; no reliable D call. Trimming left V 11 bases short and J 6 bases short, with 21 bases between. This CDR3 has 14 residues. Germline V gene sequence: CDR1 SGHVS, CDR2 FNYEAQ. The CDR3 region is CASQPWAGTDTQYF. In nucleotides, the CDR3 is TGTGCCTCCCAACCCTGGGCCGGAACCGATACGCAGTATTTT.

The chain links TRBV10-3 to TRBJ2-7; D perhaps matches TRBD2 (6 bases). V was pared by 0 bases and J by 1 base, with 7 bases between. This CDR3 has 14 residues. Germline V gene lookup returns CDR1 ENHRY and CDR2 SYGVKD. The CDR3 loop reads CAISESDYSYEQYF. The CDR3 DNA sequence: TGTGCCATCAGTGAGTCGGACTATTCCTACGAGCAGTACTTC.

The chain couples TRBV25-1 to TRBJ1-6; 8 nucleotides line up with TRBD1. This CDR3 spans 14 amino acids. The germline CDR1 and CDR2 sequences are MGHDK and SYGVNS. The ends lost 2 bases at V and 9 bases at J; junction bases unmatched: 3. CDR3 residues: CASSEPDRGSPLHF. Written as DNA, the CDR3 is TGTGCCAGCAGTGAACCAGACAGGGGTTCACCCCTCCACTTT.

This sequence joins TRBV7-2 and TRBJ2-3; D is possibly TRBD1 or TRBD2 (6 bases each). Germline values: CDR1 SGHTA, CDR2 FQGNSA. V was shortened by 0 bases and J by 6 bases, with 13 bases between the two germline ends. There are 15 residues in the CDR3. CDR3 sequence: CASSLARQGRDTQYF. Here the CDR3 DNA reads TGTGCCAGCAGCTTAGCCCGGCAGGGGAGGGATACGCAGTATTTT.